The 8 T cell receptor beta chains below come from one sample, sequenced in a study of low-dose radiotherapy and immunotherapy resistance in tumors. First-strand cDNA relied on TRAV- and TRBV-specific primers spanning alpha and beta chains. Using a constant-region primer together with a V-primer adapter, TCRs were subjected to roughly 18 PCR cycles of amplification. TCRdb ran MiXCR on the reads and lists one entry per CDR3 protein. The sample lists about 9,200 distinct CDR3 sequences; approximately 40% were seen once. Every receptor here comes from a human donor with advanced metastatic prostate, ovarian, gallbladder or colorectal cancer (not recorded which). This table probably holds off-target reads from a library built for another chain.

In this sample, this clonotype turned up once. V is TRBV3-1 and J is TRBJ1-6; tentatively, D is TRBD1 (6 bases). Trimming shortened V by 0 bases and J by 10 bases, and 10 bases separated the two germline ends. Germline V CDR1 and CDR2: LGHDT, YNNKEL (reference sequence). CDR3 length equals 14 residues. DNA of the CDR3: TGTGCCAGCAGCCAAGATAACAGGGCATCACCCCTCCACTTT. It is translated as CASSQDNRASPLHF.

Here the CDR3 DNA reads TGTGCCAGCAGTGACTGGGGGCCTGGGGCCAACGTCCTGACTTTC. Translation: CASSDWGPGANVLTF. This chain links TRBV6-4 with TRBJ2-6; D may be TRBD1 (6 bases). Germline loops: CDR1 MRHNA, CDR2 SNTAGT. The CDR3 length is 15 residues. Trimming cost V 1 base and J 2 bases, with 6 bases left between them.

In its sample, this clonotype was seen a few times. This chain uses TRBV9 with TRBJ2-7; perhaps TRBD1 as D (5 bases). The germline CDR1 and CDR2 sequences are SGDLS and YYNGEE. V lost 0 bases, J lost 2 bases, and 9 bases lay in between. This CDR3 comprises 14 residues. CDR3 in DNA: TGTGCCAGCAGCGTAGAGGTGGGGCCCTACGAGCAGTACTTC. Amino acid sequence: CASSVEVGPYEQYF.

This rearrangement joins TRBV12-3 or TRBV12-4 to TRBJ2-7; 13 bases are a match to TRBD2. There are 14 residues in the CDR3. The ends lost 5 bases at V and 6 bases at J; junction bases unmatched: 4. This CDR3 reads CASSPLAGGIEQYF. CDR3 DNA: TGTGCCAGCAGTCCACTAGCGGGGGGGATCGAGCAGTACTTC.

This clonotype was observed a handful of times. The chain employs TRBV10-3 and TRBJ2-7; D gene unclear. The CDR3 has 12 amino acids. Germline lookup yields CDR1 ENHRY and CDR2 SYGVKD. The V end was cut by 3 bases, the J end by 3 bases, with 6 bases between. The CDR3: CAISENGYEQYF. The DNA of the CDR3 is TGTGCCATCAGTGAAAATGGCTACGAGCAGTACTTC.

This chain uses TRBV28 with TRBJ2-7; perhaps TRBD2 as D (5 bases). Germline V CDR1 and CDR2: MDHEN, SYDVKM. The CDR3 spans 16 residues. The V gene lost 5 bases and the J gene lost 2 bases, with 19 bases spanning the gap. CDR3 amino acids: CASSTTPGSLTYEQYF. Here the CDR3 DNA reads TGTGCCAGCAGTACGACCCCGGGGAGCTTAACCTACGAGCAGTACTTC.

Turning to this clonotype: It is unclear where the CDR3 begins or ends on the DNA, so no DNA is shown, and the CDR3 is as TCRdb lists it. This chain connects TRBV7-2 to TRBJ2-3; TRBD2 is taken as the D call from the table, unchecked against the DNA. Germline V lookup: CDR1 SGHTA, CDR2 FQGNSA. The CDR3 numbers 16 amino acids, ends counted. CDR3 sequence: CASSLTRAGARYAVFF.

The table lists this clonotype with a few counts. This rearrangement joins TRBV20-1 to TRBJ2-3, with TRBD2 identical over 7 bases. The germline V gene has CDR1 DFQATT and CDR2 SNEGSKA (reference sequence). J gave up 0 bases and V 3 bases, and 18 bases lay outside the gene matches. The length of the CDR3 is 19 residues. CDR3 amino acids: CSASLWGGRGISSTDTQYF. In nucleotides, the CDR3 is TGCAGTGCTAGCCTGTGGGGAGGGAGAGGGATCTCTAGCACAGATACGCAGTATTTT.